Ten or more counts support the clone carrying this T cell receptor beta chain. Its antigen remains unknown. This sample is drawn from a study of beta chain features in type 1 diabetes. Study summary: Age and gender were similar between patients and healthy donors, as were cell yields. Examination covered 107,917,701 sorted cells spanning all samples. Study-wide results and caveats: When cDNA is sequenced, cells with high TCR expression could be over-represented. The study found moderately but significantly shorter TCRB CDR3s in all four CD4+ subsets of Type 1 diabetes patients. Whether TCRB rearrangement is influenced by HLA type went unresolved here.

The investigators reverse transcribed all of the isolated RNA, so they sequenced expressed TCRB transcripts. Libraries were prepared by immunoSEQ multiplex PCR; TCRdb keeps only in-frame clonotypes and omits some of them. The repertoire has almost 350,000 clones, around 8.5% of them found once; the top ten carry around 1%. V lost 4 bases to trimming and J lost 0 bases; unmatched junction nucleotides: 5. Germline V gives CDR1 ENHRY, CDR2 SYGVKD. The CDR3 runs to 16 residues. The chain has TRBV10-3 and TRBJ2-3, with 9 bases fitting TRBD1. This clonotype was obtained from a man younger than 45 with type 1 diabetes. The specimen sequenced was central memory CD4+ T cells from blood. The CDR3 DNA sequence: TGTGCCATCAGTGGGGGACAGGGCCCTAGCACAGATACGCAGTATTTT. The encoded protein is CAISGGQGPSTDTQYF.